The clone carrying this T cell receptor beta chain was observed a handful of times. Its antigen remains unknown. Germline V gene lookup returns CDR1 DFQATT and CDR2 SNEGSKA (reference sequence). V was shortened by 5 bases and J by 2 bases, with 19 bases between the two germline ends. This CDR3 comprises 16 residues. The data were taken from a study of vaccination and CD4 T cells after COVID-19. Study-wide background: The convalescent group had six males, four females, seven Caucasians, two Asians, one multiracial.

Cultured CD4+ T cell DNA was sequenced using the Oncomine TCR Beta short-read assay. TCRdb reprocessed the PCR reads with MiXCR, giving one entry per CDR3 protein. The sample records over 8,000 distinct CDR3 sequences, under 30% being singletons. Treatment here: roughly ten-day PBMC culture with coronavirus spike peptide pools or control peptides (ViraFEST assay). In this cohort, PCR tests turned positive between March and December 2020, predating US Alpha, Beta and Delta variants. Having spent 10 days in culture, CD4+ T cells were then isolated by negative selection. The J gene is TRBJ1-5, the V gene TRBV20-1, with a weak D call TRBD1 (6 bases). The TCR originated in a human donor with COVID-19. Sequencing input: cultured CD4+ T cells from blood. The CDR3 bases are TGCAGTGCTGAAACGGGGGCGGGGGCTGGCAATCAGCCCCAGCATTTT. It is translated as CSAETGAGAGNQPQHF.